The T cell receptor (beta chain) under discussion was sequenced for a study of blood T cell repertoires in COVID-19. Study background: Material from acute and convalescent COVID-19 was sourced from the United States, Italy and Spain. T cells, B-cell-depleted T cells, or PBMCs supplied cDNA or gDNA.

As processed by the authors: Using reference gene primer amplification, nucleated cell counts were estimated. Clones were read by immunoSEQ multiplex PCR, and TCRdb kept only the in-frame ones, dropping some. That table is the source of V, J and clone size, and D and trimming were worked out from the DNA. Here the sample spans some 120,000 clones, less than 90% being singletons. This CDR3 is built from 18 residues. The germline V gene has CDR1 MNHNS and CDR2 SASEGT. J lost 0 bases, V lost 4 bases, and 12 bases had no gene match. Sequencing was carried out using peripheral blood. The receptor comes from a woman under 40 who had recovered from COVID-19. This rearrangement joins TRBV6-1 to TRBJ2-7; 10 bases agree with TRBD2. The CDR3 DNA sequence: TGTGCCAGCAGTGTACATAATCCCGGGACTAGCGACTCCTACGAGCAGTACTTC. This codes for CASSVHNPGTSDSYEQYF.